These 11 T cell receptor beta chains originate from one sample sequenced in a study of CD8+ T cells in alopecia areata. Following RNA extraction, reverse transcription yielded cDNA that acted as the sequencing template. Profiled with immunoSEQ multiplex PCR; TCRdb holds only in-frame clones, not every one. The sample lists fewer than 250,000 clones; just under 65% were seen once. The treatment denotes: oral pan-JAK inhibitor, 5-10 mg twice daily. The sample consisted of CD4+ T cells sorted from blood, taken around week 50, from a patient treated with tofacitinib. The origin of the receptors is a human donor with alopecia areata.

This chain links TRBV10-3 with TRBJ2-4; 9 positions agree with TRBD1. Germline lookup yields CDR1 ENHRY and CDR2 SYGVKD. V gave up 0 bases and J gave up 11 bases; unmatched junction bases: 11. The CDR3 is 16 residues long. The CDR3 nucleotides are TGTGCCATCAGTGAGTCGATTCCCCCGACAGGGGGGTTTCAGTACTTC. It codes for CAISESIPPTGGFQYF.

V gene TRBV5-1 combines with J gene TRBJ2-1; 10 bases line up with TRBD1. CDR3 length equals 19 residues. V lost 4 bases to trimming and J lost 2 bases; unmatched junction nucleotides: 15. In germline, CDR1 is SGHRS, CDR2 YFSETQ. The chain's CDR3 is CASSQPNGTGALAYNEQFF. The CDR3 bases are TGCGCCAGCAGCCAGCCAAATGGGACAGGGGCATTGGCCTACAATGAGCAGTTCTTC.

This sequence joins TRBV5-1 and TRBJ2-4; perhaps TRBD1 as D (6 bases). Germline CDR1 is SGHRS and CDR2 is YFSETQ. The V end was cut by 0 bases, the J end by 5 bases, with 12 bases between. The CDR3 is 15 residues long. Written as DNA, the CDR3 is TGCGCCAGCAGCTTGGGGCCAGGGGAGCAAAACATTCAGTACTTC. Residues: CASSLGPGEQNIQYF.

The rearrangement uses TRBV5-5 and TRBJ1-1, with 7 bases aligning to TRBD1. This CDR3 comprises 14 residues. The J segment lost 5 bases and the V segment lost 8 bases, leaving 12 bases of the junction unmatched. Germline V lookup: CDR1 SGHKS, CDR2 YYEKEE (reference sequence). The CDR3 DNA reads as TGTGCCAGTCGCAGGGAGGGGGCGCCTACTGAAGCTTTCTTT. Its protein is CASRREGAPTEAFF.

V usage is TRBV29-1 and J usage is TRBJ2-7, with TRBD1 matching over 9 bases. This CDR3 region has 12 residues. Germline-derived CDR1 and CDR2 are SQVTM and ANQGSEA. J was trimmed by 6 bases and V by 7 bases; bases with no gene match: 7. Here the CDR3 reads CSAQDRGGEQYF. The CDR3 DNA follows: TGCAGCGCCCAAGACAGGGGGGGCGAGCAGTACTTC.

The chain carries TRBV30 and TRBJ2-5, with TRBD1 identical over 8 bases. The CDR3 runs 14 residues. The junction had 7 bases not matched to a gene; V was cut back by 2 bases and J by 5 bases. The germline CDR1 and CDR2 sequences are GTSNPN and SVGIG (reference sequence). CDR3 sequence: CAWSSPGGVETQYF. The CDR3 DNA reads as TGTGCCTGGAGTTCCCCAGGGGGCGTGGAGACCCAGTACTTC.

The gene calls are TRBV7-9 and TRBJ2-7, with D perhaps assigned TRBD1 or TRBD2 (6 bases each). The CDR3 runs to 14 residues. Germline V gives CDR1 SEHNR, CDR2 FQNEAQ (reference sequence). The germline V and J ends were trimmed by 1 base and 3 bases, with 10 bases remaining between them. The CDR3 sequence is CASSLEGGYYEQYF. The CDR3 nucleotides are TGTGCCAGCAGCTTAGAGGGGGGTTACTACGAGCAGTACTTC.

The chain is built from TRBV5-1 and TRBJ2-1; 7 bases are shared with TRBD2. Germline trimming cut 2 bases from V and 5 bases from J; bases unmatched to any gene: 4. Germline V gene lookup returns CDR1 SGHRS and CDR2 YFSETQ. This CDR3 is 14 amino acids long. In DNA form, the CDR3 reads TGCGCCAGCAGCTTCCTAGCGGCGGACAATGAGCAGTTCTTC. Its protein product is CASSFLAADNEQFF.

V is TRBV25-1 and J is TRBJ2-1; the D call may be TRBD1 or TRBD2 (5 bases each). The CDR3 sequence is 14 residues long. V shed 0 bases and J shed 7 bases, with 10 bases lying between them. Germline assignment: CDR1 MGHDK and CDR2 SYGVNS. The CDR3 spells CASSEYEGRNEQFF. CDR3 DNA sequence: TGTGCCAGCAGTGAATATGAGGGGCGGAATGAGCAGTTCTTC.

V is TRBV4-2 and J is TRBJ1-6; D uncertain. The CDR3 runs 13 residues. Deletions cut 7 bases from V and 4 bases from J, with 8 bases between. Germline V gene data show CDR1 as LGHNA and CDR2 as YNFKEQ. The CDR3: CASTAEYNSPLHF. CDR3 nucleotides: TGTGCCAGCACCGCGGAGTATAATTCACCCCTCCACTTT.

The sample holds a few counts of this clone. This chain links TRBV7-3 with TRBJ2-1; either TRBD1 or TRBD2 may fit D (5 bases each). Germline V gene sequence: CDR1 SGHTA, CDR2 FQGTGA. Trimming removed 4 bases at V and 5 bases at J, with 9 bases between. This CDR3 has 13 residues. CDR3 loop: CASSSPGHNEQFF. The CDR3 DNA sequence: TGTGCCAGCAGCTCCCCGGGACACAATGAGCAGTTCTTC.